This T cell receptor beta chain stems from a study of a mutant IDH1 vaccine in newly diagnosed glioma. Study-level information: Patients were started on vaccination 4-6 weeks after radiotherapy alone, or with temozolomide cycles. Earlier treatment was radiotherapy, temozolomide, or both, with most getting both. Study findings and constraints: Researchers report vaccine-induced immune responses in about 93% of patients.

Comments on this clone: Antigen: not known.

This CDR3 is built from 17 residues. Germline CDR1 reads SGHVS; CDR2 reads FNYEAQ. Trimming cost V 0 bases and J 5 bases; bases outside gene matches: 12. The method was immunoSEQ multiplex PCR; TCRdb's version includes in-frame clones alone and lacks a portion of them. The sample contains tens of thousands of clones, 85% to 90% of which appear only once. Time point described: week 35, safety follow-up. Vaccination comprised doses that each held 300 ug of mutant IDH1 20-mer peptide, plus topical imiquimod. Newly diagnosed WHO grade 3 or 4 IDH1-mutant, ATRX-lost astrocytomas were identified in the donors.

The sequencing here drew on PBMCs, taken from a glioma patient whose treatment included an IDH1 peptide vaccine. The TCR was taken from a man aged 35 to 55 with glioma. The V call is TRBV7-6, the J call TRBJ2-5, with 7 bases identical to TRBD1. The CDR3 bases are TGTGCCAGCAGCTTAGCTCCCTGGACAGGCCAGGGGGAGACCCAGTACTTC. Its protein is CASSLAPWTGQGETQYF.